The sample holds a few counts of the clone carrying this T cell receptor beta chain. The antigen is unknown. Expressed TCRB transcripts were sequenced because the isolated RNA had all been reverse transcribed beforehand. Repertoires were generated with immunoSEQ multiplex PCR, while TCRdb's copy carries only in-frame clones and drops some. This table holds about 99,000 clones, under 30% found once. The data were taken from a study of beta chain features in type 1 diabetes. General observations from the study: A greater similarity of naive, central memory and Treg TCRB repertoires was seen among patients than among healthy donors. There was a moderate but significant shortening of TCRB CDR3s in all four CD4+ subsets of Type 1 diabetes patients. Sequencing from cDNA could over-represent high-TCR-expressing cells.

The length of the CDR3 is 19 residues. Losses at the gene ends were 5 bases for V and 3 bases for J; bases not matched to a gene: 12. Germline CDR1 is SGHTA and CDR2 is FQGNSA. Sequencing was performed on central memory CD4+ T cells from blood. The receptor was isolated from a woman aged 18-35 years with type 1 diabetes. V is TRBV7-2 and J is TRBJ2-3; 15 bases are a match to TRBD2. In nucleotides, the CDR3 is TGTGCCAGCAGCACCCACTTCGGACTAGCGGGAGGGAGTACAGATACGCAGTATTTT. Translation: CASSTHFGLAGGSTDTQYF.